The entry that follows covers one TCR beta chain sequence. Its specificity is not known. The data derive from a study of a mutant IDH1 vaccine in newly diagnosed glioma. The data were produced by immunoSEQ multiplex PCR, yet TCRdb's version contains in-frame clones alone and is incomplete. The data show 25,000 to 35,000 clones, almost 90% seen once. The time point was: week 11, during vaccination. The study gave 300 ug of mutant IDH1 20-mer peptide per vaccine dose, with topical imiquimod. Per the germline V gene, CDR1 is MNHEY and CDR2 is SMNVEV (reference sequence). CDR3 length: 16 residues. Trimming took 3 bases from V and 2 from J, leaving 13 bases between them.

Specimen: PBMCs, collected from a glioma patient whose treatment included an IDH1 peptide vaccine. This clonotype was obtained from a man aged 18 to 35 with glioma. The chain couples TRBV27 to TRBJ2-2; a possible D gene is TRBD2 (5 bases). CDR3 amino acids: CASSLTPSSNTGELFF. The CDR3 bases are TGTGCCAGCAGTTTGACCCCTAGCAGTAACACCGGGGAGCTGTTTTTT.